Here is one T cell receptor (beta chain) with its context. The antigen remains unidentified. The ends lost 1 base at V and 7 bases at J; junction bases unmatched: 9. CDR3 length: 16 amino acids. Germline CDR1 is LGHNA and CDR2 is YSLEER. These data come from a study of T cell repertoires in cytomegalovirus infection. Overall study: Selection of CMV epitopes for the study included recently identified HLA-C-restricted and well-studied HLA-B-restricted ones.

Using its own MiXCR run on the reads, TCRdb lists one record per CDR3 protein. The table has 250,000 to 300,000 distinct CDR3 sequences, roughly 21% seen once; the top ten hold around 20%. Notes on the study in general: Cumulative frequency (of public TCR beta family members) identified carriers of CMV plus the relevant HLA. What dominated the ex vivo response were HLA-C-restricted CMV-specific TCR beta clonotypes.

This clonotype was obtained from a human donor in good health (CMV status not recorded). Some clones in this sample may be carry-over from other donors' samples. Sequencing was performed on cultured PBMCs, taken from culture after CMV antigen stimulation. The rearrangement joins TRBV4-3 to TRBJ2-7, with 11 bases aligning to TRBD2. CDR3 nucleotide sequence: TGCGCCAGCAGCCAAGTAGTTAGCGGGAGGGCGGGGGAGCAGTACTTC. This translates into CASSQVVSGRAGEQYF.